These 22 T cell receptor beta chains were all obtained from the same sample, sequenced in a study of vaccination and CD4 T cells after COVID-19. Indicated treatment: approximately 9-day PBMC culture with coronavirus spike peptide pools or control peptides (ViraFEST assay). CD4+ T cells that came from the unexposed donor were collected before the COVID-19 pandemic (2011-2018). Antigens for these TCRs are unknown. An Oncomine TCR Beta short-read assay was used to sequence the DNA from cultured CD4+ T cells. TCRdb analysed the PCR reads with MiXCR anew, one entry per CDR3 protein. Of about 1,900 distinct CDR3 sequences listed, 15% are singletons. What was sequenced was CD4+ T cells from blood, cultured in vitro. The receptors here all came from a human donor in good health.

The chain has TRBV11-2 and TRBJ2-7; 7 nucleotides agree with TRBD1. CDR1 is SGHAT, CDR2 FQNNGV, per germline. V lost 2 bases and J lost 2; bases outside the gene matches: 6. The length of the CDR3 is 15 residues. The CDR3 here is CASSLTGTEPYEQYF. Here the CDR3 DNA reads TGTGCCAGCAGCTTAACCGGGACAGAGCCCTACGAGCAGTACTTC.

This clonotype is large (0.1 to 1%) in the sample. The V call is TRBV24-1, the J call TRBJ1-2; D may be TRBD1 (6 bases). The V end lost 1 base, the J end lost 4 bases, and 15 bases lay between the germline ends. The CDR3 totals 16 residues. Germline V gene lookup returns CDR1 KGHDR and CDR2 SFDVKD. CDR3 residues: CATSDLETRGLYGYTF. DNA of the CDR3: TGTGCCACCAGTGATTTAGAGACCAGGGGCCTCTATGGCTACACCTTC.

This clonotype is judged medium-sized. The chain couples TRBV6-2 or TRBV6-3 to TRBJ1-1; D not certain. The CDR3 is made up of 12 amino acids. CDR1 and CDR2 from the germline V gene are MNHEY and SVGEGT. V was trimmed by 2 bases and J by 4 bases, leaving 5 bases between them. CDR3: CASSYPVTEAFF. DNA of the CDR3: TGTGCCAGCAGTTACCCCGTCACTGAAGCTTTCTTT.

CDR3 nucleotide sequence: TGCGCCAGCAGCTTGGCCGCAGGGGTGCGGCCCCAGCATTTT. It yields the protein CASSLAAGVRPQHF. This sequence joins TRBV5-1 and TRBJ1-5; the D gene is possibly TRBD1 (6 bases). CDR1 is SGHRS, CDR2 YFSETQ, per germline. The CDR3 runs to 14 residues. Trimming stripped 0 bases from V and 9 bases from J, with 13 bases between.

The genes are TRBV19 and TRBJ2-7; either TRBD1 or TRBD2 may supply D (5 bases each). Trimming stripped 3 bases from V and 0 bases from J, with 18 bases between. Germline V gene data show CDR1 as LNHDA and CDR2 as SQIVND (reference sequence). CDR3 size: 17 residues. The DNA of the CDR3 is TGTGCCAGTAGTATCGGAGCTGGGGACGGTAGCTCCTACGAGCAGTACTTC. It is translated as CASSIGAGDGSSYEQYF.

This sequence joins TRBV11-2 and TRBJ1-1; D gene unclear. V was shortened by 6 bases and J by 1 base, with 6 bases between the two germline ends. The CDR3 loop spans 12 amino acids. Germline values: CDR1 SGHAT, CDR2 FQNNGV. CDR3 nucleotides: TGTGCCAGCAGATGGCCGAACACTGAAGCTTTCTTT. Translating gives CASRWPNTEAFF.

Within the sample, this clonotype is medium-sized. This chain uses TRBV7-2 with TRBJ2-3; D gene ambiguous. Germline V gene sequence: CDR1 SGHTA, CDR2 FQGNSA. V lost 1 base and J lost 1, with 3 bases in between. This CDR3 region has 13 residues. The CDR3 region is CASSLVGTDTQYF. CDR3 nucleotides: TGTGCCAGCAGCTTAGTGGGCACAGATACGCAGTATTTT.

This clonotype was found a few times. The rearrangement links TRBV7-8 to TRBJ2-3; the match to TRBD2 covers 7 bases. The CDR3 is made up of 15 amino acids. With 5 bases clipped from V and 5 bases from J, the junction kept 10 bases outside the gene matches. In germline, CDR1 is SGHVS, CDR2 FQNEAQ. The CDR3, as DNA: TGTGCCAGCAGCCAAAGGGAGGGCCCGGGAGATACGCAGTATTTT. Translation: CASSQREGPGDTQYF. Full variable domain (remainder filled in from reference TRBV7-8 and TRBJ2-3): GAGVSQSPRYKVAKRGQDVALRCDPISGHVSLFWYQQALGQGPEFLTYFQNEAQLDKSGLPSDRFFAERPEGSVSTLKIQRTQQEDSAVYLCASSQREGPGDTQYFGPGTRLTVL.

The sample holds a few counts of this clonotype. The chain is built from TRBV28 and TRBJ1-6, with a tentative D call TRBD1 (5 bases). With 6 bases removed from V and 6 bases from J, the gap between germline ends came to 21 bases. This CDR3 spans 17 amino acids. Germline CDR1 is MDHEN and CDR2 is SYDVKM. In DNA form, the CDR3 reads TGTGCCAGCAGGACTTTTACGGGACTCCCTTTTAATTCACCCCTCCACTTT. Amino acid sequence: CASRTFTGLPFNSPLHF.

The chain couples TRBV28 to TRBJ2-7, with 7 bases identical to TRBD1. Germline V gene sequence: CDR1 MDHEN, CDR2 SYDVKM. The CDR3 has 13 residues. V dropped 10 bases and J dropped 4; count of bases not matched to a gene: 10. The CDR3 reads CAIMGQTKYEQYF. In nucleotides, the CDR3 is TGTGCCATAATGGGACAGACAAAGTACGAGCAGTACTTC.

This clonotype is medium-sized (0.01 to 0.1%). The J gene is TRBJ1-1, the V gene TRBV19; 7 nucleotides agree with TRBD1. Unmatched junction bases numbered 11, after V lost 9 bases and J lost 1 base. CDR1 is LNHDA and CDR2 is SQIVND in the germline V gene (reference sequence). The CDR3 contains 15 residues. CDR3 DNA sequence: TGTGCCAGCCGCGACAGGGCAGGGGGGAACACTGAAGCTTTCTTT. This gives the protein CASRDRAGGNTEAFF.

In its sample, this clonotype ranks as medium-sized. This chain links TRBV5-4 with TRBJ2-3, with 12 bases aligning to TRBD1. J was trimmed by 5 bases and V by 4 bases; bases with no gene match: 8. The CDR3 is 16 residues long. Germline V gene sequence: CDR1 SGHNT, CDR2 YYREEE (reference sequence). CDR3 in DNA: TGTGCCAGCAGCCCAGCCGGGACAGGGGGCGTAGATACGCAGTATTTT. This gives the protein CASSPAGTGGVDTQYF.

The V gene is TRBV28, the J gene TRBJ2-1; TRBD2 aligns across 7 bases. Germline-derived CDR1 and CDR2 are MDHEN and SYDVKM. The CDR3 is 13 amino acids. V shed 10 bases, J shed 4 bases, and the junction held 7 bases outside the gene matches. The CDR3 bases are TGTGCCACCGGGGGGATCACTTACAATGAGCAGTTCTTC. It yields the protein CATGGITYNEQFF.

The genes are TRBV12-3 or TRBV12-4 and TRBJ2-2; 14 bases match TRBD2. V shed 3 bases, J shed 4 bases, and the junction held 13 bases outside the gene matches. The CDR3 spans 20 residues. The CDR3 DNA reads TGTGCCAGCAGTTTCAGGCCGGGACTAGCGGGGGTGGAGGGCACCGGGGAGCTGTTTTTT. It specifies CASSFRPGLAGVEGTGELFF.

This chain joins TRBV4-3 and TRBJ2-3; D gene ambiguous. With 3 bases removed from V and 6 bases from J, the gap between germline ends came to 10 bases. CDR3 length equals 13 residues. CDR1 is LGHNA, CDR2 YSLEER, per germline. CDR3 nucleotide sequence: TGCGCCAGCAGCCAGTTCTTTAGGGATACGCAGTATTTT. It translates to CASSQFFRDTQYF.

By share of the sample, this clonotype is large. V is TRBV6-1 and J is TRBJ1-2; D not resolved. Germline CDR1 reads MNHNS; CDR2 reads SASEGT. This CDR3 contains 14 residues. V lost 8 bases and J lost 8, with 21 bases in between. The CDR3 spells CASSERADSGGYTF. Here the CDR3 DNA reads TGTGCCAGCTCCGAGAGGGCCGACTCGGGGGGCTACACCTTC.

This clonotype counts as large. The rearrangement links TRBV6-1 to TRBJ2-5; possibly TRBD1 or TRBD2 for D (5 bases each). Per the germline V gene, CDR1 is MNHNS and CDR2 is SASEGT. The CDR3 extends over 15 amino acids. Trimming pared 8 bases from V and 5 bases from J, leaving 21 bases between. The CDR3 region is CASVVNGAHGETQYF. In DNA, the CDR3 is TGTGCCAGCGTTGTCAACGGGGCCCATGGTGAGACCCAGTACTTC.

The chain combines TRBV28 with TRBJ1-6; 9 bases fit TRBD1. Germline V gene data show CDR1 as MDHEN and CDR2 as SYDVKM. The CDR3 loop spans 15 amino acids. The V and J ends lost 10 bases and 4 bases, in that order; junction bases with no gene match: 8. CDR3 region: CATSSGTGYNSPLHF. In DNA, the CDR3 is TGTGCCACCTCCTCCGGGACAGGGTATAATTCACCCCTCCACTTT.

This clonotype was detected a few times. The gene calls are TRBV2 and TRBJ2-5, with 8 bases matching TRBD1. The CDR3 is 13 amino acids. V shed 9 bases and J 5 bases; nucleotides not matched to a gene: 8. CDR1 and CDR2 from the germline V gene are SNHLY and FYNNEI. The CDR3 sequence: CARGGQGAETQYF. In nucleotides, the CDR3 is TGTGCCAGAGGGGGGCAGGGGGCCGAGACCCAGTACTTC.

In its sample, this clonotype ranks as medium-sized (0.01 to 0.1%). The chain couples TRBV2 to TRBJ1-1, with 8 bases lining up with TRBD1. After removal of 6 bases from V and 3 bases from J, the junction contained 6 bases not matched to a gene. Germline V gene sequence: CDR1 SNHLY, CDR2 FYNNEI. The CDR3 extends over 14 amino acids. This chain's CDR3 is CASRPTGEYTEAFF. The CDR3 coding sequence is TGTGCCAGCAGACCGACAGGGGAATACACTGAAGCTTTCTTT.

The chain carries TRBV21-1 and TRBJ2-7; the listed D gene, TRBD1, was not tested against the DNA. TRBV21-1 represents a pseudogene. The CDR3 has 14 amino acids. The CDR3 nucleotides are TGTGCCAGCAACCTAAACAGGGAAATATACGAGCAGTACTTC. Amino acid sequence: CASNLNREIYEQYF.

This clonotype is medium-sized (0.01 to 0.1%) within its sample. V gene TRBV10-3 combines with J gene TRBJ2-4, with 13 bases matching TRBD2. This CDR3 is 18 amino acids long. Trimming took 5 bases from V and 2 from J; bases not matched to a gene: 9. CDR1 and CDR2 (germline): ENHRY, SYGVKD. CDR3: CAISQGVGTSGTKNIQYF. The CDR3 bases are TGTGCCATCAGTCAAGGCGTTGGGACTAGCGGGACCAAAAACATTCAGTACTTC.